Listed here are 20 T cell receptor beta chains from one sample, sequenced in a study of blood T cell repertoires in COVID-19 (dated by TCRdb to the early 2020s). The protocol used for the library was the immunoSEQ multiplex PCR assay. What TCRdb holds here is the immuneACCESS table cut down to in-frame rearrangements. Part of the clones is not present; checked against another copy, under half of the missing clones reflect an unresolved V gene, and the others are unexplained. Within this sample are 130,000 or so clones, with less than 90% of them counted one time only. The ten largest make up under 1.5% of the sample. Material: peripheral blood. All receptors come from a man in his 60s with acute or convalescent COVID-19.

This clone was detected a few times. This sequence joins TRBV5-4 and TRBJ2-2; 9 nucleotides match TRBD1. With V trimmed by 2 bases and J by 4 bases, 6 bases remained unmatched. Looked up from germline, CDR1 is SGHNT and CDR2 is YYREEE (reference sequence). This CDR3 has 16 amino acids. The CDR3 sequence: CASSLGQGYSTGELFF. The CDR3 DNA reads as TGTGCCAGCAGCTTAGGACAGGGGTATAGCACCGGGGAGCTGTTTTTT. Full variable domain (outside the CDR3, taken from reference TRBV5-4 and TRBJ2-2): ETGVTQSPTHLIKTRGQQVTLRCSSQSGHNTVSWYQQALGQGPQFIFQYYREEENGRGNFPPRFSGLQFPNYSSELNVNALELDDSALYLCASSLGQGYSTGELFFGEGSRLTVL.

A few counts support this clone. The CDR3 region has the DNA TGCGCCAGCAGCTTGATCCCCTTTGCGGACACCGGGGAGCTGTTTTTT. Translating it yields CASSLIPFADTGELFF. The chain recombines TRBV5-1 with TRBJ2-2; D is ambiguous. This CDR3 has 16 residues. From germline, CDR1 is SGHRS and CDR2 YFSETQ. The V end was cut by 1 base, the J end by 3 bases, with 13 bases between.

The chain joins TRBV7-8 to TRBJ1-2; no clear D gene. Germline CDR1 SGHVS, CDR2 FQNEAQ. The CDR3 runs to 21 residues. The V end lost 2 bases, the J end lost 8 bases, and 36 bases lay between the germline ends. CDR3 loop: CASSLSVNPSLAVDSKRGYTF. CDR3 coding DNA: TGTGCCAGCAGCTTATCGGTAAACCCCTCCCTCGCTGTCGACTCAAAACGGGGCTACACCTTC.

This chain connects TRBV11-2 to TRBJ2-1; 7 bases match TRBD1. J lost 12 bases, V lost 1 base, and 12 bases had no gene match. This CDR3 region has 15 residues. Germline assignment: CDR1 SGHAT and CDR2 FQNNGV. The CDR3 DNA reads TGTGCCAGCAGCTTAGGGCATCGGGACAGACAGCGGCAGTTCTTC. Amino acid sequence: CASSLGHRDRQRQFF.

The V and J genes are TRBV2 and TRBJ1-2, with 11 bases identical to TRBD1. In germline, CDR1 is SNHLY, CDR2 FYNNEI. The CDR3 totals 14 residues. J was trimmed by 5 bases and V by 5 bases; bases with no gene match: 4. CDR3 amino acids: CASSRDRGRYGYTF. CDR3 sequence (DNA): TGTGCCAGCAGTCGGGACAGGGGGAGGTATGGCTACACCTTC.

This chain uses TRBV9 with TRBJ2-1; TRBD2 matches 8 bases. The CDR3 is 14 amino acids. Germline trimming cut 2 bases from V and 7 bases from J; bases unmatched to any gene: 5. The germline V gene has CDR1 SGDLS and CDR2 YYNGEE. CDR3 region: CASSVSGGRNEQFF. Written as DNA, the CDR3 is TGTGCCAGCAGCGTTTCGGGGGGGCGGAATGAGCAGTTCTTC.

The gene calls are TRBV7-4 and TRBJ1-2, with D maybe TRBD1 (5 bases). CDR1 is SGHVT and CDR2 is SQSDAQ in the germline V gene. Trimming took off 2 bases at V and 4 bases at J, with 14 bases between the two ends. There are 15 residues in the CDR3. Here the CDR3 reads CASSLYRDSSYGYTF. In DNA, the CDR3 is TGTGCCAGCAGCTTATATAGAGACAGTTCCTATGGCTACACCTTC.

V and J are TRBV25-1 and TRBJ1-2; D is possibly TRBD1 (5 bases). Germline CDR1 reads MGHDK; CDR2 reads SYGVNS. V lost 4 bases and J lost 4, with 13 bases in between. The CDR3 totals 14 residues. The CDR3 loop is CASSAFGGFYGYTF. The DNA for the CDR3 is TGTGCCAGCAGTGCCTTCGGGGGTTTCTATGGCTACACCTTC.

This chain links TRBV19 with TRBJ1-2; perhaps TRBD1 as D (5 bases). This CDR3 is 14 amino acids long. CDR1 LNHDA and CDR2 SQIVND come from the germline V gene (reference sequence). Trimming removed 6 bases from V and 4 bases from J, with 15 bases in between. CDR3 in DNA: TGTGCCAGTAGGATGGGGGGGGATGCCTATGGCTACACCTTC. This codes for CASRMGGDAYGYTF.

This clone was seen just once. The identical CDR3 is also encoded by other nucleotide sequences in the sample. This chain connects TRBV6-5 to TRBJ1-5; D is unresolved. This CDR3 is built from 13 residues. Germline CDR1 is MNHEY and CDR2 is SVGAGI. Deletions cut 6 bases from V and 3 bases from J, with 9 bases between. The CDR3 DNA reads as TGTGCCAGCAGCCGGAGTCCCAATCAGCCCCAGCATTTT. Translated, it gives CASSRSPNQPQHF.

The chain recombines TRBV4-1 with TRBJ2-3; the match to TRBD1 covers 7 bases. The germline V gene encodes CDR1 MGHRA and CDR2 YSYEKL. V lost 2 bases, J lost 0 bases, and 5 bases stayed unmatched. The CDR3 has 16 amino acids. The CDR3 sequence is CASSQPGQTSTDTQYF. CDR3 sequence (DNA): TGCGCCAGCAGCCAACCGGGACAGACTAGCACAGATACGCAGTATTTT.

The V gene is TRBV5-4, the J gene TRBJ2-7; D might be TRBD2 (6 bases). This CDR3 contains 16 residues. Germline V gene sequence: CDR1 SGHNT, CDR2 YYREEE (reference sequence). V was cut by 0 bases and J by 5 bases, with 18 bases left in between. CDR3 protein: CASSLALGGHVHEQYF. Here the CDR3 DNA reads TGTGCCAGCAGCTTGGCCCTGGGGGGTCACGTCCACGAGCAGTACTTC. Variable domain in full (rest from reference TRBV5-4 and TRBJ2-7): ETGVTQSPTHLIKTRGQQVTLRCSSQSGHNTVSWYQQALGQGPQFIFQYYREEENGRGNFPPRFSGLQFPNYSSELNVNALELDDSALYLCASSLALGGHVHEQYFGPGTRLTVT.

The rearrangement joins TRBV12-5 to TRBJ1-2, with D possibly being TRBD1 (5 bases). Trimming took off 8 bases at V and 8 bases at J, with 18 bases between the two ends. CDR1 LGHNT and CDR2 FRNRAP come from the germline V gene. The CDR3 covers 13 residues. The DNA for the CDR3 is TGTGCTAGTAGCTTAGGGACGAGCGGGGGCTACACCTTC. Its protein is CASSLGTSGGYTF.

The rearrangement joins TRBV5-5 to TRBJ1-3; D is unresolved. The CDR3 totals 17 residues. The germline CDR1 and CDR2 sequences are SGHKS and YYEKEE (reference sequence). The germline V and J ends were trimmed by 4 bases and 4 bases, with 21 bases remaining between them. In DNA form, the CDR3 reads TGTGCCAGCAGCCGATTAGCCCCGCTTGGATCAGGAAACACCATATATTTT. As protein: CASSRLAPLGSGNTIYF.

V gene TRBV11-2 combines with J gene TRBJ2-2, with 10 bases that match TRBD2. This CDR3 comprises 15 residues. J lost 2 bases, V lost 4 bases, and 1 base had no gene match. Germline loops: CDR1 SGHAT, CDR2 FQNNGV. The CDR3 DNA reads as TGTGCCAGCAGCTGGACTAGCGGTAACACCGGGGAGCTGTTTTTT. Protein: CASSWTSGNTGELFF.

The rearrangement uses TRBV7-3 and TRBJ1-2; TRBD1 is a possible D gene (6 bases). Trimming removed 0 bases from V and 3 bases from J, with 8 bases in between. The CDR3 covers 14 residues. CDR1 is SGHTA, CDR2 FQGTGA, per germline. CDR3 amino acids: CASSLTGGDYGYTF. As DNA, the CDR3 is TGTGCCAGCAGCTTAACAGGGGGAGACTATGGCTACACCTTC. Full variable domain (missing parts from reference TRBV7-3 and TRBJ1-2): GAGVSQTPSNKVTEKGKYVELRCDPISGHTALYWYRQSLGQGPEFLIYFQGTGAADDSGLPNDRFFAVRPEGSVSTLKIQRTERGDSAVYLCASSLTGGDYGYTFGSGTRLTVV.

The V and J genes are TRBV7-3 and TRBJ2-3, with 11 bases that match TRBD2. Per the germline V gene, CDR1 is SGHTA and CDR2 is FQGTGA. There are 17 residues in the CDR3. The ends lost 2 bases at V and 4 bases at J; junction bases unmatched: 8. CDR3 coding DNA: TGTGCCAGCAGCTTATCTCTACTAGCGGGGGTGGCAGATACGCAGTATTTT. It encodes CASSLSLLAGVADTQYF.

The rearrangement joins TRBV11-1 to TRBJ2-3, with D possibly being TRBD1 (6 bases). CDR1 is SGHAT, CDR2 FQDESV, per germline (reference sequence). Trimming pared 5 bases from V and 2 bases from J, leaving 11 bases between. The CDR3 length is 14 residues. The DNA of the CDR3 is TGTGCCAGCAGCCCACAGGGATCCACAGATACGCAGTATTTT. Residues: CASSPQGSTDTQYF.

This chain connects TRBV5-1 to TRBJ2-7, with a possible D match to TRBD2 (5 bases). V was trimmed by 2 bases and J by 2 bases, leaving 8 bases between them. Per germline, CDR1 SGHRS and CDR2 YFSETQ. This CDR3 region has 13 residues. The CDR3 reads CASSLVGTYEQYF. In DNA, the CDR3 is TGCGCCAGCAGCTTAGTCGGGACCTACGAGCAGTACTTC. Full variable domain (missing parts from reference TRBV5-1 and TRBJ2-7): KAGVTQTPRYLIKTRGQQVTLSCSPISGHRSVSWYQQTPGQGLQFLFEYFSETQRNKGNFPGRFSGRQFSNSRSEMNVSTLELGDSALYLCASSLVGTYEQYFGPGTRLTVT.

The chain employs TRBV27 and TRBJ2-7, with a weak D call TRBD1 (5 bases). CDR1 MNHEY and CDR2 SMNVEV come from the germline V gene (reference sequence). Trimming left V 3 bases short and J 6 bases short, with 12 bases between. The CDR3 is 13 amino acids. The CDR3 bases are TGTGCCAGCAGTTTTGGGGTTGGGGCCGAGCAGTACTTC. Translation gives CASSFGVGAEQYF.